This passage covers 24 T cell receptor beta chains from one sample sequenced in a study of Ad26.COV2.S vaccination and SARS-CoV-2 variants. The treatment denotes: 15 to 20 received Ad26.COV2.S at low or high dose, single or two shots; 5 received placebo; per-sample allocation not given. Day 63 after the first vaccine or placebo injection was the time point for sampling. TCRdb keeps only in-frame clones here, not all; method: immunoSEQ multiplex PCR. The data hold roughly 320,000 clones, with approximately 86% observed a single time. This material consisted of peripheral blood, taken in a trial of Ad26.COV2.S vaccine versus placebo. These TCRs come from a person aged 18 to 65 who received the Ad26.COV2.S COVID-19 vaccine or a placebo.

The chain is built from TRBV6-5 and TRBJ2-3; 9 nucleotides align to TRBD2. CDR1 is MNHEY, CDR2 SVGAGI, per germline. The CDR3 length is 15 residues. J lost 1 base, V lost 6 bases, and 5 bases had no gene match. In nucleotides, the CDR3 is TGTGCCAGCAGGCATAGCGGGGGAGGCACAGATACGCAGTATTTT. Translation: CASRHSGGGTDTQYF.

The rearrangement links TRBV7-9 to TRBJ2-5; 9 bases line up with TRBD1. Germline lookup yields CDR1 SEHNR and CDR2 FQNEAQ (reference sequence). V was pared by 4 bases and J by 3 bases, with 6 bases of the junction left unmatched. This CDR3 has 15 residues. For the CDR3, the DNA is TGTGCCAGCAGCTCGGACAGGGGCTGGAAAGAGACCCAGTACTTC. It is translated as CASSSDRGWKETQYF.

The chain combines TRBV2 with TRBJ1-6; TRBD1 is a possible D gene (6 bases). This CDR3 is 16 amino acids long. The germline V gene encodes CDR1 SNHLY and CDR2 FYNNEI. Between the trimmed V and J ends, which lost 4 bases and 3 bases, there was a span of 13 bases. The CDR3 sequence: CASSVQGAGYNSPLHF. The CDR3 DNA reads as TGTGCCAGCAGTGTACAGGGAGCGGGCTATAATTCACCCCTCCACTTT.

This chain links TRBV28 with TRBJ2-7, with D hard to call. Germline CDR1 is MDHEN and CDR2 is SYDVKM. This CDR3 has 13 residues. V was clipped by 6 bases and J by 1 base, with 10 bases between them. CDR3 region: CASRVGISYEQYF. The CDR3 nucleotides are TGTGCCAGCAGAGTGGGTATTTCCTACGAGCAGTACTTC.

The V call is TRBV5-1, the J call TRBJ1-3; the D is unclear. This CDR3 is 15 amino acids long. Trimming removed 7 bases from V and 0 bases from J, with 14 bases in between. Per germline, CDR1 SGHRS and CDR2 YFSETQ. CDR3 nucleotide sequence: TGCGCCAGCTCCTACGCCCTCAACTCTGGAAACACCATATATTTT. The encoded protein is CASSYALNSGNTIYF.

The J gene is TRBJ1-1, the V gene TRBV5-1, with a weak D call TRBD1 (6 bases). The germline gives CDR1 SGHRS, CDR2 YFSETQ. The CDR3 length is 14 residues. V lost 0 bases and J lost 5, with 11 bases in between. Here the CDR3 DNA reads TGCGCCAGCAGCTTGGGTGCACAGGGTACTGAAGCTTTCTTT. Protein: CASSLGAQGTEAFF.

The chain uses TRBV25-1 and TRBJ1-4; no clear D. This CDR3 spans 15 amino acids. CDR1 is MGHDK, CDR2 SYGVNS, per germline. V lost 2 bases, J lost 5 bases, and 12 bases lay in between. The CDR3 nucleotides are TGTGCCAGCAGTGAAGGGCAGGTTGTGAATGAAAAACTGTTTTTT. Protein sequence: CASSEGQVVNEKLFF.

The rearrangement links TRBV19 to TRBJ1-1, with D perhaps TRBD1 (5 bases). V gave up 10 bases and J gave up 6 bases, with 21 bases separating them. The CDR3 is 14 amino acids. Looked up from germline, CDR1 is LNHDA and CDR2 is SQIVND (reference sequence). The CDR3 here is CATIIPGSAAEAFF. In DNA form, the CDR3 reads TGTGCCACCATTATACCAGGGTCGGCCGCTGAAGCTTTCTTT.

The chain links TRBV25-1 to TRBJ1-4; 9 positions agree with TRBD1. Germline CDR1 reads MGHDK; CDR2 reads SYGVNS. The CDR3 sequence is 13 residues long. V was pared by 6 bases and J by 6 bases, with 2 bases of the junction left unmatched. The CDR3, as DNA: TGTGCCAGCAGAAGGACAGGGGATGAAAAACTGTTTTTT. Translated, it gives CASRRTGDEKLFF.

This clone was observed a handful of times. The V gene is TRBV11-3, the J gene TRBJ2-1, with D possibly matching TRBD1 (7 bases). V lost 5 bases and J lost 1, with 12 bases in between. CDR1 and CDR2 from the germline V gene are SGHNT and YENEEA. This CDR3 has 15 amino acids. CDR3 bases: TGTGCCAGCAGCCGACAGGGAGGATCCTACAATGAGCAGTTCTTC. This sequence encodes CASSRQGGSYNEQFF. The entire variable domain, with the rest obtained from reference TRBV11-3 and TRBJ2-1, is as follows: EAGVVQSPRYKIIEKKQPVAFWCNPISGHNTLYWYLQNLGQGPELLIRYENEEAVDDSQLPKDRFSAERLKGVDSTLKIQPAELGDSAVYLCASSRQGGSYNEQFFGPGTRLTVL.

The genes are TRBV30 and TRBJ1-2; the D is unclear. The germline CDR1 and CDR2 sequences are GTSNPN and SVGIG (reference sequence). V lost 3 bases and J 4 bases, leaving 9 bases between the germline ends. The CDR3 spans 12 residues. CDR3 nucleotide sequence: TGTGCCTGGAGCCGGGGTACCTATGGCTACACCTTC. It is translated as CAWSRGTYGYTF.

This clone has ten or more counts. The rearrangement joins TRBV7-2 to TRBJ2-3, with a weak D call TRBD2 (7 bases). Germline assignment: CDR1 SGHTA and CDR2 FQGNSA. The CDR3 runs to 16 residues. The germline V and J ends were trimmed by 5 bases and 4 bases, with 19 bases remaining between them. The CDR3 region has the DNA TGTGCCAGCAGCCCACGGGGAGGGGGGTCGGCAGATACGCAGTATTTT. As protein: CASSPRGGGSADTQYF.

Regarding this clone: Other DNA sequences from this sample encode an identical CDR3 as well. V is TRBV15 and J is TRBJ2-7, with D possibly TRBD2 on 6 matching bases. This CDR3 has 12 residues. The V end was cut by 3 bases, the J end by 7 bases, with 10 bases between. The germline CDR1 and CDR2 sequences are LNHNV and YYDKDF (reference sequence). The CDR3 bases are TGTGCCACCAGCAGGGGACTCGGGGAGCAGTACTTC. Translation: CATSRGLGEQYF.

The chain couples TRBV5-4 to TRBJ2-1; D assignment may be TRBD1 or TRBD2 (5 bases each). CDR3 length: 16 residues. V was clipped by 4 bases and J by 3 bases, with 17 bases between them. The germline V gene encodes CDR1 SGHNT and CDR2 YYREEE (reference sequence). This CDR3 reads CASSPTGRDHYNEQFF. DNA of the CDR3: TGTGCCAGCAGCCCCACTGGCAGGGACCACTACAATGAGCAGTTCTTC.

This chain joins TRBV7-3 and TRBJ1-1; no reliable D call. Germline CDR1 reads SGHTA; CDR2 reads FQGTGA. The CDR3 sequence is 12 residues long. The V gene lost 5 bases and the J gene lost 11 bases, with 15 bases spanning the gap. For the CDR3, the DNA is TGTGCCAGCAGCCTCTACACCGGGCCCGCTTTCTTT. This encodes CASSLYTGPAFF.

The CDR3 here is CAWRTVRGVNTGELFF. CDR3 nucleotide sequence: TGTGCCTGGAGAACAGTCAGAGGGGTGAACACCGGGGAGCTGTTTTTT. This chain links TRBV30 with TRBJ2-2; D assignment may be TRBD1 or TRBD2 (5 bases each). The germline CDR1 and CDR2 sequences are GTSNPN and SVGIG (reference sequence). Trimming took 3 bases from V and 1 from J, leaving 15 bases between them. The CDR3 loop spans 16 amino acids.

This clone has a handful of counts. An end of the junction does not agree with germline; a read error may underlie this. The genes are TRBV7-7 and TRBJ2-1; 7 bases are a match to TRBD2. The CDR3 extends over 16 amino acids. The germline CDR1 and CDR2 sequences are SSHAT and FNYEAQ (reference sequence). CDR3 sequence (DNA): TGTGCTAGCAGCCCCTCCGGGCGGGGAGGGAGCAATGAGCAGTTCTTC. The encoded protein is CASSPSGRGGSNEQFF. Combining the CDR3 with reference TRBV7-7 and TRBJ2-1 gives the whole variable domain GAGVSQSPRYKVTKRGQDVTLRCDPISSHATLYWYQQALGQGPEFLTYFNYEAQPDKSGLPSDRFSAERPEGSISTLTIQRTEQRDSAMYRCASSPSGRGGSNEQFFGPGTRLTVL.

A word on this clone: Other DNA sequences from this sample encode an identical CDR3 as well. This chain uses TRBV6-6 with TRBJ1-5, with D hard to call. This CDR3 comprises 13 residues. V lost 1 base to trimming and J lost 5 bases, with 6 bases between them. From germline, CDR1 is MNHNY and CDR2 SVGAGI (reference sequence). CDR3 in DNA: TGTGCCAGCAGTTACTTCGGCGATCAGCCCCAGCATTTT. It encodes CASSYFGDQPQHF.

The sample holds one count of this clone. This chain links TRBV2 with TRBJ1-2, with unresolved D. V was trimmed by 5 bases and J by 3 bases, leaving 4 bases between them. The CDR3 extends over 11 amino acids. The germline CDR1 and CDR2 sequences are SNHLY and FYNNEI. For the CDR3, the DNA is TGTGCCAGCAGTCTCTACTATGGCTACACCTTC. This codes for CASSLYYGYTF.

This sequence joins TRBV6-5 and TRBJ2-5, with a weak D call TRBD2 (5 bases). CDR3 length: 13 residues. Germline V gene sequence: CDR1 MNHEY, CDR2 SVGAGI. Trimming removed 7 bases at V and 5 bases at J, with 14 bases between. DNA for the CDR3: TGTGCCAGCAAACGGGGTGGTAGTGAGACCCAGTACTTC. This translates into CASKRGGSETQYF.

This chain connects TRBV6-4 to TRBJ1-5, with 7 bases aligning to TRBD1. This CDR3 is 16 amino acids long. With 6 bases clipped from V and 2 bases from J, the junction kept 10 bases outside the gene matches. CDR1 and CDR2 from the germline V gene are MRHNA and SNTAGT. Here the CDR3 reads CASRAFDREGNQPQHF. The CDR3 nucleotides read TGTGCCAGCAGAGCCTTCGACAGGGAAGGCAATCAGCCCCAGCATTTT.

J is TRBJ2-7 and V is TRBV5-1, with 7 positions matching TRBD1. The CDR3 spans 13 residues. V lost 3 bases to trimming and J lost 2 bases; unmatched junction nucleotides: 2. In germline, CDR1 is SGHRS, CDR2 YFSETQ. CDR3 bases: TGCGCCAGCAGCTCGGGACAGACCTACGAGCAGTACTTC. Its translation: CASSSGQTYEQYF. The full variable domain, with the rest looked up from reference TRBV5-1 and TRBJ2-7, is KAGVTQTPRYLIKTRGQQVTLSCSPISGHRSVSWYQQTPGQGLQFLFEYFSETQRNKGNFPGRFSGRQFSNSRSEMNVSTLELGDSALYLCASSSGQTYEQYFGPGTRLTVT.

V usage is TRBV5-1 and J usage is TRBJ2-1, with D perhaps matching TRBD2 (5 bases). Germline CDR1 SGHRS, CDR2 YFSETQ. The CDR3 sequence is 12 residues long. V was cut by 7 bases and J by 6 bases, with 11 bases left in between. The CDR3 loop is CASFRDLNEQFF. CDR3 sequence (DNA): TGCGCCAGCTTCCGGGATCTCAATGAGCAGTTCTTC. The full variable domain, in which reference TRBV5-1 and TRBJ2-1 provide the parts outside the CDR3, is KAGVTQTPRYLIKTRGQQVTLSCSPISGHRSVSWYQQTPGQGLQFLFEYFSETQRNKGNFPGRFSGRQFSNSRSEMNVSTLELGDSALYLCASFRDLNEQFFGPGTRLTVL.

This CDR3 is CASSSTGGNEQYF. As DNA, the CDR3 is TGTGCCAGTAGTTCCACAGGGGGGAACGAGCAGTACTTC. The chain employs TRBV19 and TRBJ2-7, with 8 bases aligning to TRBD1. V shed 5 bases, J shed 5 bases, and the junction held 5 bases outside the gene matches. The CDR3 has 13 amino acids. The germline gives CDR1 LNHDA, CDR2 SQIVND (reference sequence).